Detailed here is one T cell receptor beta chain. The target antigen is unknown. This sample is drawn from a study of monozygotic twins with inflammatory bowel disease. Template switching incorporated UMIs with a 6-nucleotide sample barcode. TCRdb re-called the 5' RACE reads and gives one entry per CDR3 protein, without DNA. This sample's table reports about 440,000 distinct CDR3 sequences. The CDR3 sequence is 15 residues long. Germline CDR1 is SGHNT and CDR2 is YYREEE (reference sequence). General observations from the study: Limited power may explain why concordant and discordant twins showed no difference in repertoire similarity.

The sequenced sample was blood. The clonotype was recovered from a human donor with ulcerative colitis or Crohn's disease, or a healthy co-twin of an affected twin (not recorded which). V usage is TRBV5-4 and J usage is TRBJ2-2; TCRdb calls TRBD1, which cannot be checked without DNA. CDR3 sequence reads: CASSRTGSNTGELFF.